This T cell receptor beta chain came from a study of T-cell reconstitution after alpha-beta-depleted transplantation in children. TCRbeta library construction was performed incorporating unique molecular identifiers. TCRdb called the PCR reads again in MiXCR, with one record for every CDR3 protein. The table lists about 240,000 distinct CDR3 sequences, roughly a quarter of them singletons. Germline V gives CDR1 SNHLY, CDR2 FYNNEI. This CDR3 is built from 16 residues. Trimming left V 2 bases short and J 9 bases short, with 20 bases between. Source: PBMCs, taken before TCRalphabeta/CD19-depleted stem cell transplant. The origin of this receptor is a girl between 2 and 10 years old with Fanconi anemia, due to receive a stem cell transplant. V and J are TRBV2 and TRBJ2-4; D unclear. The CDR3, as DNA: TGTGCCAGCAGTGAATACCAAGAGGCGTCTGTGGGCATTCAGTACTTC. Translated: CASSEYQEASVGIQYF.